This T cell receptor beta chain was recovered during a study of shared clonotypes between healthy human individuals. Note on this clone: Its specificity is not known.

Whole-study findings and limits: Clonotypes that were shared across several donors made up approximately 5.1% of naive CD4 clonotypes.

Clones were read by immunoSEQ multiplex PCR, and TCRdb kept only the in-frame ones, dropping some. The sample records about 820,000 clones, 80% to 95% being singletons. Terminally differentiated effector memory CD45RA+ cells were excluded from the naive CD8 cells, which were CD45RO-negative and positively selected for CCR7. Donors included only healthy HIV-negative adults lacking recent acute infections or vaccinations. The ends were cut back, 3 bases at V and 6 bases at J, with 10 bases in the middle. The CDR3 runs to 13 residues. The V gene's germline CDR1 is SGHDT and CDR2 YYEEEE. The origin of this receptor is a man younger than 40 in good health. Material for sequencing was naive CD8+ T cells sorted from blood. V usage is TRBV5-6 and J usage is TRBJ2-1, with D possibly being TRBD1 or TRBD2 (5 bases each). CDR3 sequence (DNA): TGTGCCAGCAGCTGGGGGACCGGCAATGAGCAGTTCTTC. Translating gives CASSWGTGNEQFF.